The present TCR beta chain was sequenced within a study of blood T cell repertoires in COVID-19 (dated by TCRdb to the early 2020s). Looking at the study overall: Collaborator samples came from the United States, Italy and Spain and covered acute and convalescent phases of COVID-19. Samples came from the ongoing ImmuneRACE study (first 160 participants) plus 1,254 subjects from 6 global collaborators. Where HLA class I and class II types were available, the types were taken from metadata supplied by the sample provider, not from assay-based typing. A de-identified subject ID, COVID-19 status, age in years and sex were almost always included in the sample metadata. Deeply sampled blood TCRbeta repertoires from subjects exposed to, actively infected with, or recovered from COVID-19 were included in the dataset. The material from the prospective study consisted of cDNA or gDNA derived from T cells, B-cell-depleted T cells, or PBMCs. The repertoires were released in a freely available public database meant as a resource for research on the immune response to SARS-CoV-2. Overall study results and their limits: The quantity of clinical and demographic metadata differed by source and by participant and was supplied without curation.

The collaborating institutions used their own protocols to collect whole blood in K2EDTA tubes. For TCRbeta analysis, collaborators shipped samples as frozen whole blood, isolated PBMCs, or DNA extracted from either of those sample types. Worth noting for this clone: Its binding antigen is unknown. No much larger clone exists at a distance of one base, and base qualities are not known.

TCRbeta CDR3 regions were amplified from genomic DNA by means of the immunoSEQ Assay, a bias-controlled multiplex PCR. Regarding the original processing steps: Nucleated cell counts per sample were estimated from amplification of reference gene primers within the assay. Sequence reads were collapsed and filtered to measure the absolute abundance of every unique TCRbeta CDR3 rearrangement. For each sample, productive Simpson clonality was calculated by taking the square root of Simpson's diversity index across productive rearrangements. The immuneACCESS repertoire file appears here via TCRdb, limited to in-frame rearrangements. These files lack a portion of the clones; in checked studies, under half of the deficit traces to unresolved V genes, and the cause of the others is not known. The V and J calls and clone size were taken over from that table, and D and trimming were inferred from the DNA. This sample gives some 350,000 clones in total; around 87% of them show up just once. The ten biggest clones cover 2.5% to 3.5% of the sample.

From cysteine to phenylalanine, the CDR3 is 13 amino acids long. Only the CDR3 DNA stays, 39 bases, in frame from base 1. In the germline V gene, CDR1 corresponds to SQVTM and CDR2 to ANQGSEA. V is cut by 4 bases and J by 4 bases, and the space between the germline ends is 14 bases. Here the chain combines TRBV29-1 and TRBJ2-7; the D gene is perhaps TRBD1, from 7 matching bases. Input material: peripheral blood. The clonotype originates from a human donor in a cohort sampled during active COVID-19. The DNA sequence is given as TGCAGCGTTGCAGGGGGGTCCGGGTACGAGCAGTACTTC. Its protein product is CSVAGGSGYEQYF.